The sequence of this TCR beta chain was determined in a study of blood T cell repertoires in COVID-19. Authors' data handling: Reference gene primer amplification in the assay estimated nucleated cell counts. Data came from immunoSEQ multiplex PCR; TCRdb stores just in-frame clones and leaves some out. The V and J calls and clone size were taken over from that table, and D and trimming were inferred from the DNA. This table has around 280,000 clones, about nine tenths appearing once. This CDR3 spans 14 amino acids. Trimming at V came to 3 bases and at J to 9 bases, leaving 3 bases not matched to a gene. The germline V gene has CDR1 KGHSH and CDR2 LQKENI.

The source material was peripheral blood. This clonotype was obtained from a woman aged 25 to 39 with COVID-19, enrolled during active disease. The chain couples TRBV18 to TRBJ2-1; 12 nucleotides line up with TRBD1. The CDR3 bases are TGTGCCAGCTCACCCGGGACAGGGGGCTTTGAGCAGTTCTTC. Its protein product is CASSPGTGGFEQFF.